In its sample, the clone carrying this TCR beta chain was seen many times. This entry is derived from a study of kidney transplant recipient with SARS-CoV-2 infection. V gave up 3 bases and J gave up 0 bases, with 5 bases separating them. CDR3 length: 12 amino acids. Germline V gene data show CDR1 as DFQATT and CDR2 as SNEGSKA (reference sequence). TCRdb itself ran the reads through MiXCR, one entry per CDR3 protein. The profile shows some 220,000 distinct CDR3 sequences, 25% to 35% of them singletons. Sequencing was performed on a blood sample, taken at baseline and on day 111 from a kidney transplant recipient. This clonotype was sampled from a male patient between 25 and 39 years old who had COVID-19 and was a kidney transplant recipient. Some T cells may be provided by the graft donor. The chain joins TRBV20-1 to TRBJ1-1, with D unresolved. This chain's CDR3 is CSASYMNTEAFF. The DNA for the CDR3 is TGCAGTGCTAGTTACATGAACACTGAAGCTTTCTTT.